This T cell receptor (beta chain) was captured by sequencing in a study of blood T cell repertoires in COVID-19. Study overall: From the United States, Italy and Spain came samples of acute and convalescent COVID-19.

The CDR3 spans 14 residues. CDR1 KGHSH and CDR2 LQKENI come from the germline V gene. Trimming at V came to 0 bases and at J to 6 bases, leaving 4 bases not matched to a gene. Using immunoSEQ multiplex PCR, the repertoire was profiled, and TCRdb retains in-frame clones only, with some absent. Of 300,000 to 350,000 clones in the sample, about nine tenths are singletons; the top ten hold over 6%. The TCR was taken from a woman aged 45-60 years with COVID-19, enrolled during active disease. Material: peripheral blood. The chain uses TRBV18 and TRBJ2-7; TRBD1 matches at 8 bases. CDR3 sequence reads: CASSPPQGAGEQYF. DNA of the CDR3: TGTGCCAGCTCACCACCCCAGGGGGCTGGCGAGCAGTACTTC.